This T cell receptor beta chain was sequenced in a study of identical twins. Study-wide results and caveats: Alpha sequences that were out-of-frame and twin-shared showed an excess of low generation probability.

cDNA molecules carried unique molecular identifiers, and template switching added a universal primer site. MiXCR was run by TCRdb on the 5' RACE reads, yielding one entry per CDR3 protein. The sample shows some 760,000 distinct CDR3 sequences, 15% to 20% of them seen only once. The germline V gene encodes CDR1 DFQATT and CDR2 SNEGSKA (reference sequence). The V and J ends lost 2 bases and 8 bases respectively, with 13 bases between them. CDR3 length: 14 amino acids. This clonotype was counted a few times. The antigen is undetermined. Separately, the same data were catalogued under a study of T cells expressing NK-cell markers. Turning to that study: Several of the experiments relied on an anti-gamma-delta TCR antibody so that only alpha-beta TCR T cells were sorted.

This receptor was identified in a woman aged 18-30 years in good health. The sample taken for sequencing was PBMCs. The chain employs TRBV20-1 and TRBJ1-6; tentatively, D is TRBD1 (5 bases). CDR3 amino acids: CSARHQGVYSPLHF. CDR3 nucleotides: TGCAGTGCTAGACATCAGGGTGTTTATTCACCCCTCCACTTT.